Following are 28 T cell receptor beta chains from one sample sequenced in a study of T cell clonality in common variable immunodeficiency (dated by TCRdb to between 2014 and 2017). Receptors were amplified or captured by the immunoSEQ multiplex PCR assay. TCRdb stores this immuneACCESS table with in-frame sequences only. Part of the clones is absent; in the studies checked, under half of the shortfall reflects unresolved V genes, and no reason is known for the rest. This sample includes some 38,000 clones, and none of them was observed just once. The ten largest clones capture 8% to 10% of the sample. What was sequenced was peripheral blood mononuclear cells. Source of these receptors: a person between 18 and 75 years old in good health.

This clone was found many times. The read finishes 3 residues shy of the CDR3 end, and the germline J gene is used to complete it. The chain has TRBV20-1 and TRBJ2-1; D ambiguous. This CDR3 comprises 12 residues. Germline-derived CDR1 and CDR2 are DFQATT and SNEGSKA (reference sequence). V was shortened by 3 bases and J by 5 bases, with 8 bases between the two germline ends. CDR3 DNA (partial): TGCAGTGCTAGCCCAGCGCACAATGAG. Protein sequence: CSASPAHNE. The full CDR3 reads CSASPAHNEQFF.

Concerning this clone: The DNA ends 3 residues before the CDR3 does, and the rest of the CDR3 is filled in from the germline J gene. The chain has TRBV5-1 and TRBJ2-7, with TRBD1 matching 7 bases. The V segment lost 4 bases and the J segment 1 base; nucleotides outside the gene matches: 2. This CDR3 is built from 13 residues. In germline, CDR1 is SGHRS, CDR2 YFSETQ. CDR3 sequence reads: CASSLGQSYEQYF. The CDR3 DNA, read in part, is TGCGCCAGCAGCCTGGGACAGTCCTACGAG.

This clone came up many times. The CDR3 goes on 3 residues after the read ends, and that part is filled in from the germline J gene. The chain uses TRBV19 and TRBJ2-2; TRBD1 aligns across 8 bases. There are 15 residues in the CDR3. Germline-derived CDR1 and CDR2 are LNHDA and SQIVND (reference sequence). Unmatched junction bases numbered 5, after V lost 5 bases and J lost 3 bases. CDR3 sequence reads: CASSPQGADTGELFF. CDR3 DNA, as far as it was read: TGTGCCAGTAGTCCTCAGGGGGCGGACACCGGGGAG.

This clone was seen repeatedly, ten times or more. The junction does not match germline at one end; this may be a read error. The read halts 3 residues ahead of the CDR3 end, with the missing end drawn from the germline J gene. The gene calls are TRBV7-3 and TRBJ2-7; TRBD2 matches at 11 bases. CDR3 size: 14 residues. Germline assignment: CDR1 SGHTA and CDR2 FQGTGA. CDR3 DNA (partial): TGTGCCAGCAGCCTAACTAGCGGGAGTTACGAG. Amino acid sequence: CASSLTSGSYE. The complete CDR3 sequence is CASSLTSGSYEQYF.

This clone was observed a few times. The DNA read from the CDR3 is TGTGCCAGCAGCTCCTCCGGGACAGATCCTAATGAAAAG. Protein sequence: CASSSSGTDPNEK. The CDR3 as a whole reads CASSSSGTDPNEKLFF. The J gene is TRBJ2-2, the V gene TRBV7-8; 7 bases fit TRBD1. The read halts 3 residues ahead of the CDR3 end, with the missing end drawn from the germline J gene. CDR3 size: 16 residues. Germline CDR1 is SGHVS and CDR2 is FQNEAQ. The entire variable domain, with the rest obtained from reference TRBV7-8 and TRBJ2-2, is as follows: GAGVSQSPRYKVAKRGQDVALRCDPISGHVSLFWYQQALGQGPEFLTYFQNEAQLDKSGLPSDRFFAERPEGSVSTLKIQRTQQEDSAVYLCASSSSGTDPNEKLFFGEGSRLTVL.

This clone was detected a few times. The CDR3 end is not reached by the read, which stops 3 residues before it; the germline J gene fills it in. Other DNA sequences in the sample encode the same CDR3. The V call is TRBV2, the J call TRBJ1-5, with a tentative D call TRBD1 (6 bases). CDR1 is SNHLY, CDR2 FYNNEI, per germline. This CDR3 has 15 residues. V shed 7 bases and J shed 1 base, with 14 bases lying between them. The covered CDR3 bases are TGTGCCAGCACCTCGGAGGGGGTGAGCAATCAGCCC. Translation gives CASTSEGVSNQP. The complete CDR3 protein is CASTSEGVSNQPQHF.

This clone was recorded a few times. CDR3 sequence: CASSLGQGAYEQFF. The sequenced CDR3 bases are TGTGCCAGCAGCTTAGGGCAGGGGGCGTATGAG. The chain combines TRBV11-3 with TRBJ2-1, with TRBD1 matching 8 bases. The CDR3 end falls 3 residues outside the read, so it is completed with the germline J gene. V shed 1 base, J shed 8 bases, and the junction held 4 bases outside the gene matches. CDR3 length: 14 amino acids. The germline V gene encodes CDR1 SGHNT and CDR2 YENEEA.

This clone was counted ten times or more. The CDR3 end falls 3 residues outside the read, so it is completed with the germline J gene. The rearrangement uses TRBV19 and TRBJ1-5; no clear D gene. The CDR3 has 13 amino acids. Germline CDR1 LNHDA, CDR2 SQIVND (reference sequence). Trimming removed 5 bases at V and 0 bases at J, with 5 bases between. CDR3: CASSFSSNQPQHF. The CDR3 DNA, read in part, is TGTGCCAGTAGTTTTAGTAGCAATCAGCCC.

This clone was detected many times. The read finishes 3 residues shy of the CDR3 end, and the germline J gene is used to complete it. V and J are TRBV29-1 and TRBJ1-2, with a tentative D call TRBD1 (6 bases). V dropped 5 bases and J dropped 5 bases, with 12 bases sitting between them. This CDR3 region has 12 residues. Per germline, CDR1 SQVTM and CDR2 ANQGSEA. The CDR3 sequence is CSVYPGAYGYTF. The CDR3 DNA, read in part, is TGCAGCGTTTATCCAGGGGCGTATGGC.

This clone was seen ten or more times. CDR3 residues: CASSSSTSGIQYF. The sequenced part of the CDR3 DNA is TGTGCCAGCAGTAGCTCGACTAGCGGAATT. The J gene is TRBJ2-4, the V gene TRBV2, with 9 bases matching TRBD2. The read stops 3 residues short of the end of the CDR3; the missing end is completed from the germline J gene. Per germline, CDR1 SNHLY and CDR2 FYNNEI. The CDR3 has 13 residues.

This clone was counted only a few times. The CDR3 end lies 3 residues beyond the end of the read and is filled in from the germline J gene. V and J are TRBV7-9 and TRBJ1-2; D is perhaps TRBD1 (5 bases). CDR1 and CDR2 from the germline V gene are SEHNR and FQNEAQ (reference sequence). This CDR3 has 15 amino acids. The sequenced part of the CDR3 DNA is TGTGCCAGCAGCCCGGGACTAGCTAGCTCCTACGAC. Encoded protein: CASSPGLASSYD. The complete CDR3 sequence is CASSPGLASSYDYTF. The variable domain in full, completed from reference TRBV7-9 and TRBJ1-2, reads DTGVSQNPRHKITKRGQNVTFRCDPISEHNRLYWYRQTLGQGPEFLTYFQNEAQLEKSRLLSDRFSAERPKGSFSTLEIQRTEQGDSAMYLCASSPGLASSYDYTFGSGTRLTVV.

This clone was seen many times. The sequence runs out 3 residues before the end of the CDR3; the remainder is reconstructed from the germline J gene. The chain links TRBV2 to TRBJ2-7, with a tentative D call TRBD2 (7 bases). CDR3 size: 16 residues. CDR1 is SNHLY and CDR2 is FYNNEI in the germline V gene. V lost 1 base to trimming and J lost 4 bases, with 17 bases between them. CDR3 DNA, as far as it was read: TGTGCCAGCAGTGAAGGATCAAGGGGGGGTACATACGAG. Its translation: CASSEGSRGGTYE. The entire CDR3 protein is CASSEGSRGGTYEQYF.

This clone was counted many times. The CDR3 reads CASSLGARNSPLHF. CDR3 DNA (partial): TGCGCCAGCAGCTTGGGGGCGAGGAATTCACCC. The rearrangement joins TRBV5-1 to TRBJ1-6, with D uncertain. The CDR3 end is not reached by the read, which stops 3 residues before it; the germline J gene fills it in. Germline assignment: CDR1 SGHRS and CDR2 YFSETQ. The V end lost 0 bases, the J end lost 7 bases, and 8 bases lay between the germline ends. The CDR3 runs to 14 residues.

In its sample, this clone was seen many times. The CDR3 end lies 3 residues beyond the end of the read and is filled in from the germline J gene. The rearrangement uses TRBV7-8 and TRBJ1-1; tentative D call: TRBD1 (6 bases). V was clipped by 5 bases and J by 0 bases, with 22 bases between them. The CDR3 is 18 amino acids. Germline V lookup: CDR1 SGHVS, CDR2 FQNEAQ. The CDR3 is CASSHRGARVVVNTEAFF. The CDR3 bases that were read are TGTGCCAGCAGCCACCGGGGGGCCCGGGTGGTCGTGAACACTGAA.

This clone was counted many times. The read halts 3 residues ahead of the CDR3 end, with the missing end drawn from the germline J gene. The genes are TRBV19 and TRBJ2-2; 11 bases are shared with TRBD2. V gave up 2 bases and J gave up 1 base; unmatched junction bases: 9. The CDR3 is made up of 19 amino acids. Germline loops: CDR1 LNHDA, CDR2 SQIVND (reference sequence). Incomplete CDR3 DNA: TGTGCCAGTAGTATACCCCCCCTAGCGGGAGGCGAGAACACCGGGGAG. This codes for CASSIPPLAGGENTGE. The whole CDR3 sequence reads CASSIPPLAGGENTGELFF.

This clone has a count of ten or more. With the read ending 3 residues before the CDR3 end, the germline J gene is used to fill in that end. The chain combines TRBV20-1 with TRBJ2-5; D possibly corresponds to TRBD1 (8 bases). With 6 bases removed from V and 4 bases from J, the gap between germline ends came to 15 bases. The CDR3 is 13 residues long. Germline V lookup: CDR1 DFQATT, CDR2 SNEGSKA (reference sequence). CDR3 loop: CSAISGTGETQYF. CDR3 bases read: TGCAGTGCCATCAGCGGGACAGGAGAGACC.

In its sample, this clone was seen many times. The CDR3: CASSLWDSSYEQYF. CDR3 DNA (partial): TGTGCCAGCAGCTTATGGGACAGCTCCTACGAG. This sequence joins TRBV11-2 and TRBJ2-7; 7 bases agree with TRBD1. The read falls 3 residues short of the CDR3 end, and the missing part is taken from the germline J gene. With V trimmed by 2 bases and J by 0 bases, 1 base remained unmatched. Germline CDR1 and CDR2: SGHAT and FQNNGV. CDR3 length: 14 amino acids.

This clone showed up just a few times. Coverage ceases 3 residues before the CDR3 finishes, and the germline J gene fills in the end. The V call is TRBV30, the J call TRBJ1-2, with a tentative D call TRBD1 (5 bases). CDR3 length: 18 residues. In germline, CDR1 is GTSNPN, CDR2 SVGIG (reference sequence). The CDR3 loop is CAWSGTSGSGSSYNDYTF. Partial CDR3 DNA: TGTGCCTGGTCCGGGACTAGCGGGTCCGGGAGCTCCTACAATGAC.

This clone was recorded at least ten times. The CDR3 is CAISDAAGGTHGSNEQFF. The sequenced CDR3 bases are TGTGCCATCAGTGATGCGGCAGGGGGTACCCACGGGAGCAATGAG. The chain couples TRBV10-3 to TRBJ2-1; a weak D match, TRBD1 (7 bases). Coverage ceases 3 residues before the CDR3 finishes, and the germline J gene fills in the end. The CDR3 is made up of 18 amino acids. CDR1 ENHRY and CDR2 SYGVKD come from the germline V gene. V lost 3 bases and J lost 6, with 24 bases in between.

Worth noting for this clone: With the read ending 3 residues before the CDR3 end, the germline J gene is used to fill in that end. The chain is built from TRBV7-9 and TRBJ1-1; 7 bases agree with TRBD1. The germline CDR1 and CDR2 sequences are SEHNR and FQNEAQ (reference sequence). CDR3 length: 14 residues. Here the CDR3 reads CASSPGQPQETAFF. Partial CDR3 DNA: TGTGCCAGCAGCCCGGGACAGCCTCAAGAGACA.

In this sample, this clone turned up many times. Partial CDR3 DNA: TGTGCCAGCAGCTCCGGACTAGCGGGAGCCCGAGAGACC. Translating gives CASSSGLAGARET. The whole CDR3 region reads CASSSGLAGARETQYF. The J gene is TRBJ2-5, the V gene TRBV7-3; TRBD2 aligns across 13 bases. The CDR3 end falls 3 residues outside the read, so it is completed with the germline J gene. Germline loops: CDR1 SGHTA, CDR2 FQGTGA. The CDR3 contains 16 residues. V lost 4 bases, J lost 4 bases, and 6 bases stayed unmatched.

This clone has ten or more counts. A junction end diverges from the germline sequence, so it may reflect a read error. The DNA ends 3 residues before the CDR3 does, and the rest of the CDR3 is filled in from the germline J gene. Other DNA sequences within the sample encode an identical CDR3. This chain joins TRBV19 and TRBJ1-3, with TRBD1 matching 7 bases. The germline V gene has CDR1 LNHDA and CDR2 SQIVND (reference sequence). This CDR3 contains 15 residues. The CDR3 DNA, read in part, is TGTGCTAGTAGTTCCGGGACAGACTCTGGAAACACC. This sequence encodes CASSSGTDSGNT. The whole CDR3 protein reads CASSSGTDSGNTIYF.

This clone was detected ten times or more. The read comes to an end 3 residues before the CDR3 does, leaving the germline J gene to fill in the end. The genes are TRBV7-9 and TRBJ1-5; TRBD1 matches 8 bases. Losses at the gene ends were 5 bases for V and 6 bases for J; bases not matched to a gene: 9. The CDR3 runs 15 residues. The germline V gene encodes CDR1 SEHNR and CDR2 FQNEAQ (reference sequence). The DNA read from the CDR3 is TGTGCCAGCAGCAGGGGACAGGACGGAAGTCAGCCC. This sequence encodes CASSRGQDGSQP. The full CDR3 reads CASSRGQDGSQPQHF.

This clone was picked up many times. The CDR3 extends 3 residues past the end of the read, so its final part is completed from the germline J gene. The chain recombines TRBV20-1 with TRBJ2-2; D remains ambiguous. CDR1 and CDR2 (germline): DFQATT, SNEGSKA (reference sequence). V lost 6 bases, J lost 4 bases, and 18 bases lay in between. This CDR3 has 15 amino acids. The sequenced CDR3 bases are TGCAGTGCCACAAGGGCCGAGAGTCCCACCGGGGAG. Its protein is CSATRAESPTGE. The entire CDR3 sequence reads CSATRAESPTGELFF.

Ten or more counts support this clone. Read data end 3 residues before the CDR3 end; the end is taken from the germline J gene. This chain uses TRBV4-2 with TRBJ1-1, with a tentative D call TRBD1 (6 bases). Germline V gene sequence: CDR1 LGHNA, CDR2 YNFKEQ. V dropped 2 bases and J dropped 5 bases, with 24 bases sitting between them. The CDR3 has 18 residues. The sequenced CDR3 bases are TGTGCCAGCAGCCAATCCGGACAGTGGGTCGGGGAAGGGACTGAA. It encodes CASSQSGQWVGEGTE. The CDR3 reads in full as CASSQSGQWVGEGTEAFF.

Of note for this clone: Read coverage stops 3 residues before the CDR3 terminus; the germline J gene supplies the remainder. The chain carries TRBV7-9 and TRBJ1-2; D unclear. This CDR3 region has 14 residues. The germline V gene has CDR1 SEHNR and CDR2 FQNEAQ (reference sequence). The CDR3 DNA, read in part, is TGTGCCAGCAGCTTATCCCTAGCGTTCGACGAC. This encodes CASSLSLAFDD. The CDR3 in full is CASSLSLAFDDYTF.

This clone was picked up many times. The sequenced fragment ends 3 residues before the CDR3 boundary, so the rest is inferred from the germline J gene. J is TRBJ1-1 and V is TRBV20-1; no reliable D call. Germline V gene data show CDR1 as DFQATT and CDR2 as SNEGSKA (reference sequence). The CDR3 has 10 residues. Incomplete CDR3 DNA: TGCAGTGCTGCGGGGTTTAGG. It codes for CSAAGFR. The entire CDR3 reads CSAAGFRAFF.

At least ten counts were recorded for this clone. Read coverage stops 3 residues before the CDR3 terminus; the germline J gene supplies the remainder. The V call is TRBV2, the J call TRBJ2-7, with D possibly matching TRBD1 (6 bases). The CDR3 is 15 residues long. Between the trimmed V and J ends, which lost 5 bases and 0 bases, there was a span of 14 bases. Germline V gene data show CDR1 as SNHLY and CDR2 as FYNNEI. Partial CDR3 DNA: TGTGCCAGCAGTAACCAGGGGCTACTCTCCTACGAG. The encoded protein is CASSNQGLLSYE. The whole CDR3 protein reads CASSNQGLLSYEQYF.